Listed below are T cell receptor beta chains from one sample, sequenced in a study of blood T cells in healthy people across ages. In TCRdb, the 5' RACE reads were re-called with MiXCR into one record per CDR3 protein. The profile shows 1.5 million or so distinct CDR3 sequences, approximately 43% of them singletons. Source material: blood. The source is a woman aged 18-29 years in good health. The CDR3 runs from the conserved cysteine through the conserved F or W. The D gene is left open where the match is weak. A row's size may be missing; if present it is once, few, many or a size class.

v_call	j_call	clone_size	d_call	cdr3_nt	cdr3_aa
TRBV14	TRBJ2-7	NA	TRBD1	TGTGCCAGCGAGCGGGACAGGGAGGCCTACGAGCAGTACTTC	CASERDREAYEQYF
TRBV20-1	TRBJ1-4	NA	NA	TGCAGTGCTCTGTGGAATGAAAAACTGTTTTTT	CSALWNEKLFF
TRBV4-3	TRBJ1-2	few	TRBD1	TGCGCCAGCAGCCAAGATATTGGACAGGGCAACTATGGCTACACCTTC	CASSQDIGQGNYGYTF
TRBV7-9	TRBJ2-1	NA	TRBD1	TGTGCCAGCAGTTACGACAGGGATTACAATGAGCAGTTCTTC	CASSYDRDYNEQFF
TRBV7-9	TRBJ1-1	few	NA	TGTGCCAGCAGCGCTGGACTGCTGAACACTGAAGCTTTCTTT	CASSAGLLNTEAFF
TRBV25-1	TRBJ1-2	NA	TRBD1	TGTGCCAGCCTTGACTCCCTGACAGGGGGATTGGATGGCTACACCTTC	CASLDSLTGGLDGYTF
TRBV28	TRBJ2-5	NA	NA	TGTGCCAGCTGTGGAACCGGGGACCTAGGACCTTTCGATGAGCAGTACTTC	CASCGTGDLGPFDEQYF
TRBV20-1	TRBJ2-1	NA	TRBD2	TGCAGTGCTACACGACCAGCGGGGGATGAGCAGTTCTTC	CSATRPAGDEQFF
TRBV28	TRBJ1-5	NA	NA	TGTGCCAGCAGTCTCCAGCGAGTTTGGCATTTT	CASSLQRVWHF
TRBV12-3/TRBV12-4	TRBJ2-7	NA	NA	TGTGCCAGCAGGTTAGCGGCCTACGAGCAGTACTTC	CASRLAAYEQYF
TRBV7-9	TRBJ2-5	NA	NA	TGTGCCAGCAGCCTAGGACCCCGTCGCGGGCCCACATACAATGAGCAGTACTTC	CASSLGPRRGPTYNEQYF
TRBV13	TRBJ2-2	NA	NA	TGTGCCAGCAACCCCCTGCGGGCGGTCACCGGGGAGCTGTTTTTT	CASNPLRAVTGELFF
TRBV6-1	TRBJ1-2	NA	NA	TGTGCCAGCAGCGCCTGGGGGGCGAGGAGTAATGGCTACACCTTC	CASSAWGARSNGYTF
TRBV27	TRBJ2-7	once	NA	TGTGCCAGCAGTTTCCTGGGGGGTCCCTACAATGAGCAGTACTTC	CASSFLGGPYNEQYF
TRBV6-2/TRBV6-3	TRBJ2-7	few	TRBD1	TGTGCCAGCACTAAACAGGGGCCCCCCTACGAGCAGTACTTC	CASTKQGPPYEQYF
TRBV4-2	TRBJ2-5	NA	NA	TGTGCCAGCAGCCAAGATCGAGGGACAACTCAAGAGACCCAGTACTTC	CASSQDRGTTQETQYF
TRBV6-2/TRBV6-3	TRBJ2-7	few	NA	TGTGCCAGCAGTACGAGAGGTAGCTCCTACGAGCAGTACTTC	CASSTRGSSYEQYF
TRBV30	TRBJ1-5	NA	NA	TGTGCCTGGAGTGTTAAGGGGTACCAGCCCCAGCATTTT	CAWSVKGYQPQHF
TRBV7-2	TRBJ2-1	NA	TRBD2	TGTGCCTGCAGCTTATTCCGTCTCCGGCTAGCGGGAGGGCCGGGCAATGAGCAGTTCTTC	CACSLFRLRLAGGPGNEQFF
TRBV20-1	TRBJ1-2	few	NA	TGCAGTGCTACCCTATCTGGCTACACCTTC	CSATLSGYTF
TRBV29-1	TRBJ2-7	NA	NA	TGCAGCGTTGAAGGTGGGAACGGATACGAGCAGTACTTC	CSVEGGNGYEQYF
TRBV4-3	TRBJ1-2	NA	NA	TGCGCCAGCAGCCATCAATCCGGATCGGAAGGCTACACCTTC	CASSHQSGSEGYTF
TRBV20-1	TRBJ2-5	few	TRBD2	TGCAGTGCAAGACTAGCGGGGGCACCCCGGACTAAGTACTTC	CSARLAGAPRTKYF
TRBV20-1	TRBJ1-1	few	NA	TGCAGTGCTCCCAATCGGAACACTGAAGCTTTCTTT	CSAPNRNTEAFF
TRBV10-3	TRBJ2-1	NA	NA	TGTGCCATCAGTGAGAGGGAGCCGACCTACAATGAGCAGTTCTTC	CAISEREPTYNEQFF
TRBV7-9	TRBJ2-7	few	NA	TGTGCCAGCAGCTTAGAGTCAGGGTATAGCTACGAGCAGTACTTC	CASSLESGYSYEQYF
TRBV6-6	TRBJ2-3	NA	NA	TGTGCCGGGGGGGCCAGCCGAGGAACAGATACGCAGTATTTT	CAGGASRGTDTQYF
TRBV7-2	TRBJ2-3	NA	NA	TGTGCCAGCAGCTTATCGACAGGGAGGCCAGATACGCAGTATTTT	CASSLSTGRPDTQYF
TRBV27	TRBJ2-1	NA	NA	TGTGCCAGCAGTTTCAGAAGCGCCTACAATGAGCAGTTCTTC	CASSFRSAYNEQFF
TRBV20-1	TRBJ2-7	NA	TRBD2	TGCAGTGCTAGAGTGGGACTAGCGCTGAAGGGCAGGCAGTACTTC	CSARVGLALKGRQYF
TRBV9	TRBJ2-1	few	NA	TGTGCCAGCAGCCCTTCGGGGGAAGGTGAGCAGTTCTTC	CASSPSGEGEQFF
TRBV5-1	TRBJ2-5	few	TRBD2	TGCGCCAGCAGCTTGCATACTAGCGGGAAGGAGGGGACCCAGTACTTC	CASSLHTSGKEGTQYF
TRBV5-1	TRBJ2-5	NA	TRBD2	TGCGCCAGCAGCTTGGTTATTAGCGGGGAGACTGAGCAGTACTTC	CASSLVISGETEQYF
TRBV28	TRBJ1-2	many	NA	TGTGCCAGCAGTTTACCGGACAGTAACTATGGCTACACCTTC	CASSLPDSNYGYTF
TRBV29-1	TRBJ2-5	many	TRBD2	TGCAGCGTACCTAGGGGAGGGTCCCAAGAGACCCAGTACTTC	CSVPRGGSQETQYF
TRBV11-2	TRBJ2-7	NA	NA	TGTGCCAGCAGCCCGACGAACAGGCGATCCGGAACTGGCTACGAGCAGTACTTC	CASSPTNRRSGTGYEQYF
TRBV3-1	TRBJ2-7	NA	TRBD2	TGTGCCAGCAGCCACGGAGCGGGGGAGGCCTACAATGAGCAGTACTTC	CASSHGAGEAYNEQYF
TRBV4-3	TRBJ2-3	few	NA	TGCGCCAGCAGCGCAGTGGTTAGCACAGATACGCAGTATTTT	CASSAVVSTDTQYF
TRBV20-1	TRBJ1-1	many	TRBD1	TGCAGTGCTAGAGAACCGACAGGGGAGAACACTGAAGCTTTCTTT	CSAREPTGENTEAFF
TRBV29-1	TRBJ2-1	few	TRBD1	TGCAGCGTTGTCCCCAGGGGGATTTACAATGAGCAGTTCTTC	CSVVPRGIYNEQFF
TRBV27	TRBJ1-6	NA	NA	TGTGCCAGCTGCCCAGGGGCCCGGGTATCACCCCTCCACTTT	CASCPGARVSPLHF
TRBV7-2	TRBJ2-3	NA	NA	TGTGCCAGCAGCTCCTTTGGTGGCACAGATACGCAGTATTTT	CASSSFGGTDTQYF
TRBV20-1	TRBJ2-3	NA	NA	TGCAGTGCTAGTTTCCCTCGCACAGATACGCAGTATTTT	CSASFPRTDTQYF
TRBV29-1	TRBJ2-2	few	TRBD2	TGCAGCGCCCAAAGATCGACTAGCGGGGGGTTCACCGGGGAGCTGTTTTTT	CSAQRSTSGGFTGELFF
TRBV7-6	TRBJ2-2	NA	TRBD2	TGTGCCAGCAGCCCAGGACTAGACCACGCCGGGGAGCTGTTTTTT	CASSPGLDHAGELFF
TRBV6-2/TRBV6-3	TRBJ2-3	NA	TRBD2	TGTGCCAGCAGTCCGAGCTTCGGGACTAGGGTCAAGTATTTT	CASSPSFGTRVKYF